This T cell receptor (beta chain) was sequenced in a study of beta chain features in type 1 diabetes. Sorting based on CD45RO/CCR7/CD25/CD127/CD95/CD27 separated CD4+ naive, central memory, regulatory and stem cell-like memory cells. The purity of all sorted populations exceeded 98%. The V and J ends lost 3 bases and 3 bases, in that order; junction bases with no gene match: 6. The germline V gene has CDR1 SGDLS and CDR2 YYNGEE. CDR3 length equals 16 residues. This clone showed up just a few times. The study reverse transcribed the entire isolated RNA, so it sequenced expressed TCRB transcripts. Produced via immunoSEQ multiplex PCR; TCRdb's table is partial and in-frame only. The sample contains a few hundred thousand clones, around 26% of which appear only once.

The TCR comes from a man aged 25 to 40 in good health. Sequenced: central memory CD4+ T cells from blood. The J gene is TRBJ2-1, the V gene TRBV9; 10 bases are shared with TRBD2. The CDR3 protein is CASSALSSGGYNEQFF. CDR3 nucleotide sequence: TGTGCCAGCAGCGCCCTCTCTAGCGGGGGCTACAATGAGCAGTTCTTC.